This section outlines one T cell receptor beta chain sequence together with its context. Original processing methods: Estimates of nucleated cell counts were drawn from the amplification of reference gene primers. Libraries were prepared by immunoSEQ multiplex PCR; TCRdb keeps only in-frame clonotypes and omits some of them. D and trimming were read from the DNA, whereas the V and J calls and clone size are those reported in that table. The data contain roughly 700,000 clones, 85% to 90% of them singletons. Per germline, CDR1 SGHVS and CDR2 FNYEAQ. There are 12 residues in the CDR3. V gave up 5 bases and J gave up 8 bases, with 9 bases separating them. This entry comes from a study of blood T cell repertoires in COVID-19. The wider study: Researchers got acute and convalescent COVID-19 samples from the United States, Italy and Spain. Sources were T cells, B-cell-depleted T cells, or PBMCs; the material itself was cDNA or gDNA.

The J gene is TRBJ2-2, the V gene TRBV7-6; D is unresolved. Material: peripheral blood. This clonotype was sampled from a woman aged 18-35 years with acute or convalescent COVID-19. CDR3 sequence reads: CASSRNRGELFF. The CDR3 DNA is TGTGCCAGCAGCCGTAATAGAGGGGAGCTGTTTTTT.